The 15 T cell receptor beta chains below all came from one sample that was sequenced in a study of somatic mutations in cytotoxic T cells in rheumatoid arthritis. Clones were read by immunoSEQ multiplex PCR, and TCRdb kept only the in-frame ones, dropping some. The sample lists some 18,000 clones, around three quarters seen once, with approximately 5% in the top ten. Input material: CD8+ T cells sorted from blood. These receptors all stem from an adult with rheumatoid arthritis.

This chain links TRBV4-1 with TRBJ2-7; D might be TRBD1 or TRBD2, each matching 5 bases. In germline, CDR1 is MGHRA, CDR2 YSYEKL. Trimming pared 0 bases from V and 4 bases from J, leaving 13 bases between. The CDR3 has 15 residues. DNA of the CDR3: TGCGCCAGCAGCCAAGACCGGGGCTTGGGATACGAGCAGTACTTC. Protein: CASSQDRGLGYEQYF.

The genes are TRBV7-9 and TRBJ1-2; D might be TRBD1 (6 bases). The CDR3 covers 13 residues. V lost 6 bases, J lost 4 bases, and 12 bases lay in between. CDR1 and CDR2 from the germline V gene are SEHNR and FQNEAQ (reference sequence). CDR3 in DNA: TGTGCCAGCAGTACAGGGTACGGCTATGGCTACACCTTC. Residues: CASSTGYGYGYTF.

This chain links TRBV7-6 with TRBJ2-5; TRBD1 aligns across 11 bases. Germline trimming cut 7 bases from V and 4 bases from J; bases unmatched to any gene: 8. The V gene's germline CDR1 is SGHVS and CDR2 FNYEAQ. The CDR3 is made up of 15 amino acids. CDR3 DNA sequence: TGTGCCAGCACCCGGGACAGGGGGTTGGGAGAGACCCAGTACTTC. Its translation: CASTRDRGLGETQYF.

V and J are TRBV7-6 and TRBJ2-1; possibly TRBD1 for D (6 bases). Deletions cut 5 bases from V and 5 bases from J, with 10 bases between. CDR1 is SGHVS, CDR2 FNYEAQ, per germline. The CDR3 loop spans 13 amino acids. CDR3 in amino acids: CASSSRGNNEQFF. Written as DNA, the CDR3 is TGTGCCAGCAGCAGCAGGGGTAACAATGAGCAGTTCTTC.

The chain links TRBV9 to TRBJ2-7; D is perhaps TRBD2 (5 bases). V was shortened by 3 bases and J by 1 base, with 14 bases between the two germline ends. The CDR3 extends over 15 amino acids. Per the germline V gene, CDR1 is SGDLS and CDR2 is YYNGEE. The CDR3, as DNA: TGTGCCAGCAGCGAAAGTGGACTGATATCCTACGAGCAGTACTTC. This encodes CASSESGLISYEQYF.

This clone showed up just once. The chain links TRBV15 to TRBJ2-1, with D possibly TRBD2 on 7 matching bases. The V and J ends lost 0 bases and 6 bases respectively, with 12 bases between them. The V gene's germline CDR1 is LNHNV and CDR2 YYDKDF (reference sequence). The CDR3 covers 15 residues. The CDR3 region has the DNA TGTGCCACCAGCAGAGAGGCGGGGGCTGTCAATGAGCAGTTCTTC. As protein: CATSREAGAVNEQFF.

The chain couples TRBV11-3 to TRBJ2-1, with D maybe TRBD1 (6 bases). V lost 5 bases, J lost 2 bases, and 10 bases lay in between. The CDR3 totals 14 residues. Germline V gene lookup returns CDR1 SGHNT and CDR2 YENEEA. CDR3 sequence reads: CASSEKGAYNEQFF. For the CDR3, the DNA is TGTGCCAGCAGCGAAAAGGGGGCCTACAATGAGCAGTTCTTC.

The J gene is TRBJ2-3, the V gene TRBV4-2; D is ambiguous. Trimming took off 6 bases at V and 7 bases at J, with 2 bases between the two ends. The CDR3 covers 9 residues. Germline CDR1 is LGHNA and CDR2 is YNFKEQ. CDR3 region: CASRNTQYF. The DNA of the CDR3 is TGTGCCAGCAGGAATACGCAGTATTTT.

The chain is built from TRBV30 and TRBJ1-2, with TRBD1 identical over 7 bases. CDR1 GTSNPN and CDR2 SVGIG come from the germline V gene (reference sequence). This CDR3 comprises 13 residues. Trimming at V came to 1 base and at J to 7 bases, leaving 6 bases not matched to a gene. The CDR3 nucleotides read TGTGCCTGGAGTGATAAGGGGGCAGGTGGCTACACCTTC. It codes for CAWSDKGAGGYTF.

The genes are TRBV9 and TRBJ2-3; the D gene could be TRBD1 or TRBD2 (5 bases each). V lost 2 bases to trimming and J lost 0 bases, with 13 bases between them. There are 16 residues in the CDR3. Germline CDR1 is SGDLS and CDR2 is YYNGEE. The CDR3 nucleotides read TGTGCCAGCAGCGTGGGGACCCGTCTCAGCACAGATACGCAGTATTTT. It encodes CASSVGTRLSTDTQYF.

The chain combines TRBV7-2 with TRBJ1-4; maybe TRBD1 (5 bases). The V gene's germline CDR1 is SGHTA and CDR2 FQGNSA. The CDR3 is 16 residues long. V was clipped by 5 bases and J by 6 bases, with 19 bases between them. CDR3 nucleotide sequence: TGTGCCAGCAGCGCAGAAACCGGGACGGATTATGAAAAACTGTTTTTT. Protein sequence: CASSAETGTDYEKLFF.

The chain is built from TRBV2 and TRBJ2-2; tentatively, D is TRBD2 (6 bases). This CDR3 is 13 amino acids long. The germline CDR1 and CDR2 sequences are SNHLY and FYNNEI. V dropped 6 bases and J dropped 4 bases, with 9 bases sitting between them. In DNA, the CDR3 is TGTGCCAGCAGATTAGCGGCCACCGGGGAGCTGTTTTTT. Amino acids: CASRLAATGELFF.

DNA for the CDR3: TGCAGCGTTGAAGATAGGGGGGGTAGCAATGAGCAGTTCTTC. Translating gives CSVEDRGGSNEQFF. The chain carries TRBV29-1 and TRBJ2-1; D is possibly TRBD2 (7 bases). V was cut by 0 bases and J by 6 bases, with 12 bases left in between. CDR1 and CDR2 from the germline V gene are SQVTM and ANQGSEA. The CDR3 totals 14 residues.

CDR3: CASSFLRSYNSPLHF. In DNA form, the CDR3 reads TGTGCCAGCAGCTTCCTTCGGTCCTATAATTCACCCCTCCACTTT. This sequence joins TRBV7-9 and TRBJ1-6; D is uncertain. The CDR3 length is 15 residues. Trimming left V 3 bases short and J 1 base short, with 7 bases between. From germline, CDR1 is SEHNR and CDR2 FQNEAQ (reference sequence).

Comment on this clone: This sample includes further DNA sequences coding for the same CDR3. The chain combines TRBV12-5 with TRBJ2-7; no definite D call. V shed 3 bases and J shed 2 bases, with 2 bases lying between them. Per the germline V gene, CDR1 is LGHNT and CDR2 is FRNRAP. The CDR3 runs 11 residues. CDR3 amino acids: CASGFAYEQYF. CDR3 nucleotide sequence: TGTGCTAGTGGTTTCGCCTACGAGCAGTACTTC.